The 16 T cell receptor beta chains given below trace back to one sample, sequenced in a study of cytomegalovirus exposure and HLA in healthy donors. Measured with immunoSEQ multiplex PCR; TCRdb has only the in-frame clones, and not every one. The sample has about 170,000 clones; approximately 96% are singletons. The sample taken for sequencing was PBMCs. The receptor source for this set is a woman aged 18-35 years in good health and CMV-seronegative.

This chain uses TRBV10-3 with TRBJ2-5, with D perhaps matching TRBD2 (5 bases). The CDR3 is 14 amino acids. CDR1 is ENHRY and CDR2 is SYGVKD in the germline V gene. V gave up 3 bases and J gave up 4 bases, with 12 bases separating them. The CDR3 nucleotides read TGTGCCATCAGTGAAAGCGGCGCCACAGAGACCCAGTACTTC. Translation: CAISESGATETQYF.

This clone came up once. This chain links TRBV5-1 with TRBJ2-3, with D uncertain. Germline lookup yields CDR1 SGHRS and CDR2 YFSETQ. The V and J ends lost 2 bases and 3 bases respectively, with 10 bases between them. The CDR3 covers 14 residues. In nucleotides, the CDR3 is TGCGCCAGCAGCTTAGAGTCGATTACAGATACGCAGTATTTT. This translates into CASSLESITDTQYF.

The CDR3 nucleotides read TGTGCCAGCAGCCTCCGGGACAGGGAAGAGACCCAGTACTTC. Its protein is CASSLRDREETQYF. This sequence joins TRBV11-2 and TRBJ2-5; 9 nucleotides line up with TRBD1. V lost 5 bases, J lost 3 bases, and 4 bases stayed unmatched. The CDR3 runs 14 residues. CDR1 SGHAT and CDR2 FQNNGV come from the germline V gene. The variable domain in full, completed from reference TRBV11-2 and TRBJ2-5, reads EAGVAQSPRYKIIEKRQSVAFWCNPISGHATLYWYQQILGQGPKLLIQFQNNGVVDDSQLPKDRFSAERLKGVDSTLKIQPAKLEDSAVYLCASSLRDREETQYFGPGTRLLVL.

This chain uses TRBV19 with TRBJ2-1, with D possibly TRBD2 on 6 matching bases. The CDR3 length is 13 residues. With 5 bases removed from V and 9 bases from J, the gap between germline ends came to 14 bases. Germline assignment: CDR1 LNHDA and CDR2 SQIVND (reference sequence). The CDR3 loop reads CASSLQLAGEQFF. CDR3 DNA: TGTGCCAGTAGTTTGCAACTAGCAGGTGAGCAGTTCTTC.

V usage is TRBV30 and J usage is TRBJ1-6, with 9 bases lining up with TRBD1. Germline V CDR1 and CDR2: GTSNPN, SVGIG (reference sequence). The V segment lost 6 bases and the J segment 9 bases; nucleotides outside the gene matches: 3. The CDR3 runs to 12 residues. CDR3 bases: TGTGCCTGCGGGACAGGGAGTTCACCCCTCCACTTT. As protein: CACGTGSSPLHF.

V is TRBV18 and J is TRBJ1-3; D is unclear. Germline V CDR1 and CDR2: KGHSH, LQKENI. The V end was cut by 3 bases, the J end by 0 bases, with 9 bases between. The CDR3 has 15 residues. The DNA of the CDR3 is TGTGCCAGCTCACCCAGTCCCTCCTCTGGAAACACCATATATTTT. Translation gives CASSPSPSSGNTIYF.

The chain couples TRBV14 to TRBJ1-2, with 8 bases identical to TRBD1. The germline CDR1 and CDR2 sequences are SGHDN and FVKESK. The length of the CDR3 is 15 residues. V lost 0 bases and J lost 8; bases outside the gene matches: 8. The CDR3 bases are TGTGCCAGCAGCCAAGATCCCTGGACAGGGCGGGGCTACACCTTC. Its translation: CASSQDPWTGRGYTF.

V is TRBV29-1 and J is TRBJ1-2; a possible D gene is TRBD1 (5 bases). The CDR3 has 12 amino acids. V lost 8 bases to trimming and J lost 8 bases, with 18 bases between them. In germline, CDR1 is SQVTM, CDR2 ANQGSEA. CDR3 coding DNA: TGCAGCCAAAAGAAGGGGTTAAAGGGCTACACCTTC. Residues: CSQKKGLKGYTF.

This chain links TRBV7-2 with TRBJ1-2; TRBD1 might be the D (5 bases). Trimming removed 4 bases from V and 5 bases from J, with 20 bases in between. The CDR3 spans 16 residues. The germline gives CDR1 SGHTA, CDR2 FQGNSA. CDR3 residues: CASSSSPTGPVYGYTF. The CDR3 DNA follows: TGTGCCAGCAGCTCGAGTCCCACAGGCCCAGTTTATGGCTACACCTTC.

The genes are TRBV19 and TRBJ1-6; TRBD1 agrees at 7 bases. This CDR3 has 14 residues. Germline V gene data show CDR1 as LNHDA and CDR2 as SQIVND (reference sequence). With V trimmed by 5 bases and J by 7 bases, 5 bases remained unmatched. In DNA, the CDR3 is TGTGCCAGTAGTCCCGGGACAGCCAATTCACCCCTCCACTTT. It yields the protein CASSPGTANSPLHF.

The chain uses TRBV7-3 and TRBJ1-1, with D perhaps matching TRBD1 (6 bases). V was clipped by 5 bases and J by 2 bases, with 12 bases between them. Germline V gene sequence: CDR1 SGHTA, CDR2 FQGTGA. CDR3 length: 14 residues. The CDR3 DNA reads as TGTGCCAGCAGCACCCAGGGGTCCAACACTGAAGCTTTCTTT. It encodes CASSTQGSNTEAFF.

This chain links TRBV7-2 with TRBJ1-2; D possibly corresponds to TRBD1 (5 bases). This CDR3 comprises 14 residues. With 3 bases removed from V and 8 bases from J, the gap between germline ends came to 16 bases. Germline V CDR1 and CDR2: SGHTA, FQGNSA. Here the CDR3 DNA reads TGTGCCAGCAGCTTCGGTGGGGGGTTAGTCGGCTACACCTTC. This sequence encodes CASSFGGGLVGYTF.

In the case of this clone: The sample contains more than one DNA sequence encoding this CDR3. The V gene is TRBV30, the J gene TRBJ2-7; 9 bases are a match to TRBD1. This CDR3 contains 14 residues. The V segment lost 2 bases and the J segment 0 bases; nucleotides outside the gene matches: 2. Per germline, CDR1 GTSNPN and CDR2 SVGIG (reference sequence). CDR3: CAWSLTGGSYEQYF. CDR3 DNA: TGTGCCTGGAGTTTGACAGGGGGCTCCTACGAGCAGTACTTC.

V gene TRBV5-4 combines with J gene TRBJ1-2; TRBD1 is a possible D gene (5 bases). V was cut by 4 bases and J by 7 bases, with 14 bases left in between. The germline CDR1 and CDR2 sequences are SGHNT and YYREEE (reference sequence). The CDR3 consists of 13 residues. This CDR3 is CASSRGGEAGYTF. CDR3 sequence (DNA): TGTGCCAGCAGCCGGGGGGGGGAAGCTGGCTACACCTTC.

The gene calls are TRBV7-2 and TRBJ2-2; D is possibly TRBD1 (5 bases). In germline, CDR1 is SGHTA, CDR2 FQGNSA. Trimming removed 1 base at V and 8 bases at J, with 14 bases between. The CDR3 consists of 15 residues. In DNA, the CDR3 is TGTGCCAGCAGCTTAGGGCCAGGGTGGTTAGGGGAGCTGTTTTTT. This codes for CASSLGPGWLGELFF.

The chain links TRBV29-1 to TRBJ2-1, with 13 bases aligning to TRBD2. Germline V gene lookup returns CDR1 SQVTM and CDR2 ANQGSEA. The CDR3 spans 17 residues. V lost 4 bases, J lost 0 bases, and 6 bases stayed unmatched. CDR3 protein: CSVVGLAGTPSYNEQFF. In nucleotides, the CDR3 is TGCAGCGTTGTGGGACTAGCGGGGACCCCCTCCTACAATGAGCAGTTCTTC.